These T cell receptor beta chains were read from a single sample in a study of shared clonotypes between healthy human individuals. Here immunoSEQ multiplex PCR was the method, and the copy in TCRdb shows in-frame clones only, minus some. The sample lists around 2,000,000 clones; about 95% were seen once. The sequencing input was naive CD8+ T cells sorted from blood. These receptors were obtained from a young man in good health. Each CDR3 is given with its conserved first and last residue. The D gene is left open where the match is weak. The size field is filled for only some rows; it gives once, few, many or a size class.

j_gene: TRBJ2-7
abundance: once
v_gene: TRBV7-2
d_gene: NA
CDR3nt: TGTGCCAGCAGTTCTATTTACGAGCAGTACTTC
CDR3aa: CASSSIYEQYF

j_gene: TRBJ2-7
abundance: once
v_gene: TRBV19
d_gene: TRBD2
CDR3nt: TGTGCCAGTAGTGCCACACAACTAGCGCGATACTACGAGCAGTACTTC
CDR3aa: CASSATQLARYYEQYF

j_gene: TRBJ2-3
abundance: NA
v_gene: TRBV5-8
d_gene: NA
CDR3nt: TGTGCCAGCAGCCAAGGGGGAGATACGCAGTATTTT
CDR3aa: CASSQGGDTQYF

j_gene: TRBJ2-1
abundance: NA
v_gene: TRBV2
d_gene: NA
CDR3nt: TGTGCCAGCAGTGATGGGTGGGGTGAGCAGTTCTTC
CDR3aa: CASSDGWGEQFF

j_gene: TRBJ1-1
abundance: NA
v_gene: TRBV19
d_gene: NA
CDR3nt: TGTGCCAGTAGTATCGGACCTAGGAACACTGAAGCTTTCTTT
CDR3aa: CASSIGPRNTEAFF

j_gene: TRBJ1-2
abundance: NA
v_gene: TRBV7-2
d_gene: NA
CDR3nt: TGTGCCAGCAGCTTAAGGGGAACCCCGGACTATGGCTACACCTTC
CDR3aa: CASSLRGTPDYGYTF

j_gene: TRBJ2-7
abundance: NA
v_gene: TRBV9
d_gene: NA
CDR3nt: TGTGCCAGCAGCGTAGCGGGGGGCGAAGTCTACGAGCAGTACTTC
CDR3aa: CASSVAGGEVYEQYF

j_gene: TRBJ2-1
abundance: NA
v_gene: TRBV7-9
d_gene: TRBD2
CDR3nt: TGTGCCAGCAGCCCTCAGACTAGCCCGGAGCAGTTCTTC
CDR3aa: CASSPQTSPEQFF

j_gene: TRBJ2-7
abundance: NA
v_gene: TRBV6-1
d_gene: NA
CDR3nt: TGTGCCAGCAGTGAGCCGAGAACCCACAAGTCAGCGTCCTACGAGCAGTACTTC
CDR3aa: CASSEPRTHKSASYEQYF

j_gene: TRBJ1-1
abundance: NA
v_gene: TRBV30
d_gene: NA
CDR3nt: TGTGCCTGGAGTGTACTGACCCCTGAAGCTTTCTTT
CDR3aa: CAWSVLTPEAFF

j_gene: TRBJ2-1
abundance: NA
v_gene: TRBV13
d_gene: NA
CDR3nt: TGTGCCAGCAGCTGGGGCCTCTCCTACAATGAGCAGTTCTTC
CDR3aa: CASSWGLSYNEQFF

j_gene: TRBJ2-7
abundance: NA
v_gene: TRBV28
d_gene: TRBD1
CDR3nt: TGTGCCAGCAGTTTACAAACAGGGGCCCACGCCTACGAGCAGTACTTC
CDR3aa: CASSLQTGAHAYEQYF

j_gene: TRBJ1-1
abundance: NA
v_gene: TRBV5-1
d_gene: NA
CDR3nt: TGCGCCAGCAGCTTGGTTGGGGGAGGCACTGAAGCTTTCTTT
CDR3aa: CASSLVGGGTEAFF

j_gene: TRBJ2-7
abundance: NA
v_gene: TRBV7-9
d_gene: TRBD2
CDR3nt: TGTGCCAGCAGCTCACCGGGACTAACACATAATGAGCAGTACTTC
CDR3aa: CASSSPGLTHNEQYF

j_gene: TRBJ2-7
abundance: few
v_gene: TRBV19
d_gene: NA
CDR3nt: TGTGCCAGTAGTATGCGGGACTCCTACGAGCAGTACTTC
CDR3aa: CASSMRDSYEQYF

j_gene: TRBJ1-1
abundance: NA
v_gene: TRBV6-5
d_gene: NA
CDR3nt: TGTGCCAGCAGTTATCAGATGGGGGCTTTCTTT
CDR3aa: CASSYQMGAFF

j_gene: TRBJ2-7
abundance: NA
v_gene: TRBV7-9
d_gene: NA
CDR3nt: TGTGCCAGCAGCCAAGGACAGACTTACGAGCAGTACTTC
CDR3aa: CASSQGQTYEQYF

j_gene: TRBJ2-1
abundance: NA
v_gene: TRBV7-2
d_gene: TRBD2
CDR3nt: TGTGCCAGCAGCTTAGGGCTAGCGGACCTATACAATGAGCAGTTCTTC
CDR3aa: CASSLGLADLYNEQFF

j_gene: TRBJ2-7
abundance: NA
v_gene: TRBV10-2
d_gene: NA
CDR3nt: TGCGCCAGCAGAACCGGGCCCACCTACGAGCAGTACTTC
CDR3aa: CASRTGPTYEQYF

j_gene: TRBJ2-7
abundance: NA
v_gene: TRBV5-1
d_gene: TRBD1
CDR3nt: TGCGCCAGCAGCCCGGGGACAGTCTCCTACGAGCAGTACTTC
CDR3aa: CASSPGTVSYEQYF